The 8 T cell receptor beta chains given below trace back to one sample, sequenced in a study of blood T cell repertoires in COVID-19. TCRdb keeps only in-frame clones here, not all; method: immunoSEQ multiplex PCR. Here the sample spans some 490,000 clones, 80% to 90% being singletons. The sample taken for sequencing was PBMCs or T cells enriched from blood (not recorded which). These receptors originate from an older woman who had recovered from COVID-19.

This chain connects TRBV5-4 to TRBJ2-3; a possible D gene is TRBD1 (6 bases). Germline CDR1 and CDR2: SGHNT and YYREEE (reference sequence). The CDR3 contains 16 residues. V dropped 2 bases and J dropped 6 bases, with 19 bases sitting between them. The CDR3 is CASSLLTGGPPDTQYF. CDR3 DNA: TGTGCCAGCAGCTTATTAACTGGGGGCCCCCCGGATACGCAGTATTTT.

V gene TRBV18 combines with J gene TRBJ1-1; TRBD1 might be the D (5 bases). The CDR3 has 15 amino acids. Trimming took off 1 base at V and 0 bases at J, with 9 bases between the two ends. Germline-derived CDR1 and CDR2 are KGHSH and LQKENI. The CDR3, as DNA: TGTGCCAGCTCACCACTCGCAGGGATGAACACTGAAGCTTTCTTT. This codes for CASSPLAGMNTEAFF.

This sequence joins TRBV19 and TRBJ1-1, with a weak D call TRBD1 (5 bases). Germline V gives CDR1 LNHDA, CDR2 SQIVND (reference sequence). The germline V and J ends were trimmed by 10 bases and 1 base, with 16 bases remaining between them. The CDR3 loop spans 14 amino acids. In nucleotides, the CDR3 is TGTGCCACTGACCTCGGGGGGGAGAACACTGAAGCTTTCTTT. Its translation is CATDLGGENTEAFF.

This sequence joins TRBV6-2 or TRBV6-3 and TRBJ1-6; 8 nucleotides agree with TRBD1. Trimming took 6 bases from V and 6 from J; bases not matched to a gene: 7. CDR3 length: 15 residues. The V gene's germline CDR1 is MNHEY and CDR2 SVGEGT. The CDR3 is CASSRGQGFNSPLHF. The CDR3 DNA reads as TGTGCCAGCAGCCGCGGACAGGGCTTTAATTCACCCCTCCACTTT.

This clone was recorded a few times. With a much larger clone just one base away, this may be a read error. This chain links TRBV28 with TRBJ2-2; TRBD2 matches at 9 bases. In germline, CDR1 is MDHEN, CDR2 SYDVKM. The CDR3 spans 17 residues. Written as DNA, the CDR3 is TGTCCCAGCAGTTTATACGGCGGGGGGGCGTTCATCGGGGAGCTGTTTTTT. Translation gives CPSSLYGGGAFIGELFF. The complete variable domain, with remaining parts taken from reference TRBV28 and TRBJ2-2, reads DVKVTQSSRYLVKRTGEKVFLECVQDMDHENMFWYRQDPGLGLRLIYFSYDVKMKEKGDIPEGYSVSREKKERFSLILESASTNQTSMYLCPSSLYGGGAFIGELFFGEGSRLTVL.

The rearrangement links TRBV20-1 to TRBJ2-5; 7 bases match TRBD1. The germline V gene has CDR1 DFQATT and CDR2 SNEGSKA (reference sequence). This CDR3 has 11 residues. Trimming took 3 bases from V and 9 from J; bases not matched to a gene: 4. The CDR3 protein is CSASDREAQYF. CDR3 DNA: TGCAGTGCTAGTGACAGGGAAGCCCAGTACTTC.

This sequence joins TRBV29-1 and TRBJ2-7; 9 bases fit TRBD1. Germline loops: CDR1 SQVTM, CDR2 ANQGSEA. The CDR3 has 13 residues. With V trimmed by 6 bases and J by 4 bases, 7 bases remained unmatched. DNA of the CDR3: TGCAGCGTCAGACCGGGACAGGGATACGAGCAGTACTTC. It codes for CSVRPGQGYEQYF.

This chain connects TRBV6-6 to TRBJ1-2; TRBD1 might be the D (5 bases). Germline V gives CDR1 MNHNY, CDR2 SVGAGI (reference sequence). The CDR3 spans 13 residues. V lost 5 bases and J lost 4, with 11 bases in between. CDR3 sequence (DNA): TGTGCCAGCAGTCCCGACAGAGTCTATGGCTACACCTTC. Translated, it gives CASSPDRVYGYTF.